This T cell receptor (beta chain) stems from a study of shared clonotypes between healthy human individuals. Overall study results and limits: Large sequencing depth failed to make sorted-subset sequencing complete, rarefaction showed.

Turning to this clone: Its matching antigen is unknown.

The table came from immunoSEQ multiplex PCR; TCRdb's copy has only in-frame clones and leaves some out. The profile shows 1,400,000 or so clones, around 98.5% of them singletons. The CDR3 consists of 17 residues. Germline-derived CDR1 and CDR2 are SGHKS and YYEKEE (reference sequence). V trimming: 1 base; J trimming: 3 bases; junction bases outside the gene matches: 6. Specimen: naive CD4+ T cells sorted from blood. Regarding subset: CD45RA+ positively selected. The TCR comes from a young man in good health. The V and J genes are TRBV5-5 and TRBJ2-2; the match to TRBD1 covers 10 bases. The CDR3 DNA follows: TGTGCCAGCAGCTTGAAACCCGGGACAGGGGACACCGGGGAGCTGTTTTTT. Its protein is CASSLKPGTGDTGELFF.